These T cell receptor beta chains were read from a single sample in a study of blood T cell repertoires in COVID-19. TCRdb keeps only in-frame clones here, not all; method: immunoSEQ multiplex PCR. The data show about 300,000 clones, with approximately 85% seen just once and 9.4% held by the top ten. Sequencing used peripheral blood. The receptors stem from a man aged 18 to 30 with active or convalescent COVID-19. Both conserved end residues are part of each CDR3. A D gene is named only where the DNA matches it firmly. The size field is filled for only some rows; it gives once, few, many or a size class.

J gene: TRBJ1-2; clone size: NA; D gene: TRBD1; V gene: TRBV19; CDR3 DNA: TGTGCCAGTAAGGACAGGGGGCTGGAAACTTCGGGCTACACCTTC; CDR3 protein: CASKDRGLETSGYTF
J gene: TRBJ2-5; clone size: NA; D gene: TRBD1; V gene: TRBV27; CDR3 DNA: TGTGCCAGCAGTTTAGGTGGACAGGGGCGACTAGGATTGACCCAGTACTTC; CDR3 protein: CASSLGGQGRLGLTQYF
J gene: TRBJ2-3; clone size: NA; D gene: TRBD2; V gene: TRBV6-2/TRBV6-3; CDR3 DNA: TGTGCCAGCAGTACCCTAGCGGGGGGGCTAACAGATACGCAGTATTTT; CDR3 protein: CASSTLAGGLTDTQYF
J gene: TRBJ2-1; clone size: NA; D gene: TRBD2; V gene: TRBV18; CDR3 DNA: TGTGCCAGCTCACGCGGGGGGGAGTCCTACAATGAGCAGTTCTTC; CDR3 protein: CASSRGGESYNEQFF
J gene: TRBJ2-7; clone size: once; D gene: NA; V gene: TRBV9; CDR3 DNA: TGTGCCAGCAGCGTCTTGGACAGATCCTACGAGCAGTACTTT; CDR3 protein: CASSVLDRSYEQYF
J gene: TRBJ2-5; clone size: NA; D gene: NA; V gene: TRBV5-8; CDR3 DNA: TGTGCCAGCAGCTCACAAGAGACCCAGTACTTC; CDR3 protein: CASSSQETQYF
J gene: TRBJ1-4; clone size: NA; D gene: NA; V gene: TRBV4-1; CDR3 DNA: TGCGCCAGCAGCCAAGTGTGGCACAGGCTCGCAACTAATGAAAAACTGTTTTTT; CDR3 protein: CASSQVWHRLATNEKLFF
J gene: TRBJ1-1; clone size: few; D gene: NA; V gene: TRBV20-1; CDR3 DNA: TGCAGTGCTAGAGTGGAGGTACAAGCTTTCTTT; CDR3 protein: CSARVEVQAFF
J gene: TRBJ1-4; clone size: NA; D gene: NA; V gene: TRBV4-2; CDR3 DNA: TGTGCCAGCAGAAGGGGAGGTGCCTCCTCTAATGAAAAACTGTTTTTT; CDR3 protein: CASRRGGASSNEKLFF
J gene: TRBJ2-5; clone size: NA; D gene: TRBD1; V gene: TRBV5-6; CDR3 DNA: TGTGCCAGCAGCTTAGACAGGGGGAAGACCCAGTACTTC; CDR3 protein: CASSLDRGKTQYF
J gene: TRBJ1-1; clone size: NA; D gene: NA; V gene: TRBV19; CDR3 DNA: TGTGCCAGTAGTATAGTTCGCACTGAAGCTTTCTTT; CDR3 protein: CASSIVRTEAFF
J gene: TRBJ1-3; clone size: NA; D gene: TRBD1; V gene: TRBV27; CDR3 DNA: TGTGCCAGCGCAGGGGGCACGTCTGGAAACACCATATATTTT; CDR3 protein: CASAGGTSGNTIYF
J gene: TRBJ2-3; clone size: once; D gene: NA; V gene: TRBV7-2; CDR3 DNA: TGTGCCAGCAGCTTAGGGTCTCTAGCCACAGATACGCAGTATTTT; CDR3 protein: CASSLGSLATDTQYF
J gene: TRBJ2-2; clone size: NA; D gene: TRBD1; V gene: TRBV11-3; CDR3 DNA: TGTGCCAGCAGCTCCAATTCCTGGGACAGGGACACCGGGGAGCTGTTTTTT; CDR3 protein: CASSSNSWDRDTGELFF
J gene: TRBJ1-3; clone size: NA; D gene: NA; V gene: TRBV12-3/TRBV12-4; CDR3 DNA: TGTGCCAGCAGTTTAGGGCTCGGAAACACCATATATTTT; CDR3 protein: CASSLGLGNTIYF
J gene: TRBJ1-5; clone size: NA; D gene: NA; V gene: TRBV6-6; CDR3 DNA: TGTGCCAGCAGCCCGGTAAATCGCAATCAGCCCCAGCATTTT; CDR3 protein: CASSPVNRNQPQHF
J gene: TRBJ1-3; clone size: NA; D gene: NA; V gene: TRBV4-2; CDR3 DNA: TGTGCCAGCAGCCAAGATCTGAGACAGTACTCTGGAAACACCATATATTTT; CDR3 protein: CASSQDLRQYSGNTIYF
J gene: TRBJ1-4; clone size: NA; D gene: NA; V gene: TRBV4-1; CDR3 DNA: TGCGCCAGCAGCCAGCAGGCCCTCGTGTTTTTTAATGAAAAACTGTTTTTT; CDR3 protein: CASSQQALVFFNEKLFF
J gene: TRBJ2-7; clone size: NA; D gene: TRBD2; V gene: TRBV14; CDR3 DNA: TGTGCCAGCAGCACGGGACTAGCCAACGAGCAGTACTTC; CDR3 protein: CASSTGLANEQYF
J gene: TRBJ2-1; clone size: NA; D gene: NA; V gene: TRBV10-1; CDR3 DNA: TGCGCCAGCAGTGAAGAAAATGGGACACCTCGTAACGAGCAGTTCTTC; CDR3 protein: CASSEENGTPRNEQFF
J gene: TRBJ2-7; clone size: NA; D gene: NA; V gene: TRBV9; CDR3 DNA: TGTGCCAGCGCCTCCGGGACACTGACGGGAGAGCAGTACTTC; CDR3 protein: CASASGTLTGEQYF
J gene: TRBJ2-2; clone size: NA; D gene: NA; V gene: TRBV11-3; CDR3 DNA: TGTGCCAGCAGCTCCCGGGACACAACCGGGGAGCTGTTTTTT; CDR3 protein: CASSSRDTTGELFF